This T cell receptor (beta chain) stems from a study of blood T cell repertoires in COVID-19. Study details: Acute and convalescent COVID-19 specimens originated in the United States, Italy and Spain. In each case, the material was cDNA or gDNA derived from T cells, B-cell-depleted T cells, or PBMCs.

With 6 bases clipped from V and 3 bases from J, the junction kept 7 bases outside the gene matches. The CDR3 contains 15 residues. Per the germline V gene, CDR1 is MNHNY and CDR2 is SVGAGI (reference sequence). Methods used by the authors: Quantification of nucleated cells was approximated via reference gene primer amplification. Only in-frame clones appear in the TCRdb table, and some are missing; sequencing was by immunoSEQ multiplex PCR. That table is the source of V, J and clone size, and D and trimming were worked out from the DNA. Of 150,000 to 200,000 clones listed, roughly nine tenths were seen once; the top ten hold 0.45% to 0.65%.

The material sequenced was peripheral blood. The chain carries TRBV6-6 and TRBJ1-5; 8 nucleotides agree with TRBD1. This clonotype originated in a man in his fifties with acute or convalescent COVID-19. The CDR3 nucleotides are TGTGCCAGCAGCTTGGGACAGGCCGCCAATCAGCCCCAGCATTTT. Its protein product is CASSLGQAANQPQHF.